The 8 T cell receptor beta chains reported below all come from one sample, sequenced in a study of T cell responses to AZD1222 COVID-19 vaccine. The table came from immunoSEQ multiplex PCR; TCRdb's copy has only in-frame clones and leaves some out. Altogether roughly 150,000 clones are present, approximately 90% being singletons, with the ten largest covering about 1.4%. The sample consisted of peripheral blood, taken 28 days after the second AZD1222 dose. The receptor set was obtained from an adult who received the AZD1222 COVID-19 vaccine.

This chain joins TRBV6-5 and TRBJ1-4, with 8 bases aligning to TRBD1. Germline V gene lookup returns CDR1 MNHEY and CDR2 SVGAGI. The CDR3 is made up of 15 amino acids. V shed 2 bases, J shed 4 bases, and the junction held 3 bases outside the gene matches. The CDR3 region is CASSYGDRGNEKLFF. Here the CDR3 DNA reads TGTGCCAGCAGTTACGGAGACAGGGGTAATGAAAAACTGTTTTTT.

This sequence joins TRBV27 and TRBJ2-3; D gene unclear. Trimming stripped 5 bases from V and 6 bases from J, with 9 bases between. This CDR3 spans 12 amino acids. Germline V lookup: CDR1 MNHEY, CDR2 SMNVEV (reference sequence). The CDR3 loop reads CASSPLADTQYF. The CDR3 coding sequence is TGTGCCAGCAGTCCCCTGGCGGATACGCAGTATTTT.

Here the CDR3 reads CASSSQSYGGYTF. The CDR3 DNA reads TGTGCCAGCAGTAGTCAAAGCTACGGTGGCTACACCTTC. This chain uses TRBV12-3 or TRBV12-4 with TRBJ1-2; D remains ambiguous. The CDR3 covers 13 residues. The ends were cut back, 5 bases at V and 7 bases at J, with 14 bases in the middle.

This chain links TRBV28 with TRBJ1-5, with 7 bases aligning to TRBD1. Germline CDR1 is MDHEN and CDR2 is SYDVKM. This CDR3 contains 15 residues. J gave up 2 bases and V 4 bases, and 5 bases lay outside the gene matches. The CDR3 is CASSYTGARNQPQHF. CDR3 coding DNA: TGTGCCAGCAGTTACACAGGGGCACGCAATCAGCCCCAGCATTTT. The variable domain in full, with the rest retrieved from reference TRBV28 and TRBJ1-5, is DVKVTQSSRYLVKRTGEKVFLECVQDMDHENMFWYRQDPGLGLRLIYFSYDVKMKEKGDIPEGYSVSREKKERFSLILESASTNQTSMYLCASSYTGARNQPQHFGDGTRLSIL.

V is TRBV3-1 (or the pseudogene TRBV3-2) and J is TRBJ1-2; 7 bases fit TRBD1. The CDR3 loop spans 14 amino acids. Germline V gene sequence: CDR1 LGHDT, CDR2 YNNKEL (reference sequence). V dropped 4 bases and J dropped 4; count of bases not matched to a gene: 6. The DNA of the CDR3 is TGTGCCAGCAGCCGCGGACAGGATGGCTATGGCTACACCTTC. Amino acid sequence: CASSRGQDGYGYTF.

V gene TRBV28 combines with J gene TRBJ1-5; unclear D gene. Trimming cost V 4 bases and J 3 bases, with 13 bases left between them. The CDR3 covers 15 residues. Germline-derived CDR1 and CDR2 are MDHEN and SYDVKM. The CDR3, as DNA: TGTGCCAGCAGTTCGGGAGGCAGGACCAATCAGCCCCAGCATTTT. The encoded protein is CASSSGGRTNQPQHF.

The chain couples TRBV4-1 to TRBJ2-7, with D maybe TRBD1 (5 bases). The CDR3 runs to 15 residues. V lost 0 bases and J 6 bases, leaving 15 bases between the germline ends. Germline V lookup: CDR1 MGHRA, CDR2 YSYEKL. The CDR3 loop is CASSQDPDTLGEQYF. CDR3 sequence (DNA): TGCGCCAGCAGCCAAGATCCGGACACACTGGGCGAGCAGTACTTC.

The chain has TRBV28 and TRBJ2-7; either TRBD1 or TRBD2 may supply D (8 bases each). CDR3 length: 15 amino acids. V was trimmed by 4 bases and J by 4 bases, leaving 17 bases between them. Germline CDR1 and CDR2: MDHEN and SYDVKM. In DNA, the CDR3 is TGTGCCAGCAGTTCCCGACAGGGGACTAGGTACGAGCAGTACTTC. Encoded protein: CASSSRQGTRYEQYF.